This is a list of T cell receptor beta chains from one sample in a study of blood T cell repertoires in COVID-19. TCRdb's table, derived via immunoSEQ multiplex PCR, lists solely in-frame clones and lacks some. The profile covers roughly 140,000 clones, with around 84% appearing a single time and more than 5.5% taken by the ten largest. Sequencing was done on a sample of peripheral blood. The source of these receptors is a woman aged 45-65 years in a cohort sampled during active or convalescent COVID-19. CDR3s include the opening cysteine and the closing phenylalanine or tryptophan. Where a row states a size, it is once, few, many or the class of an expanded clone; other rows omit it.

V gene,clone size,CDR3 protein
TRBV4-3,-,CASSQDRTGGSYNSPLHF
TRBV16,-,CASSQWGLANEKLFF
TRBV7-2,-,CASSLVSGVGNTIYF
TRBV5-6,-,CASSSAGGTDTQYF
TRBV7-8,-,CASSKGQGTHGYTF
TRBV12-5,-,CASGLVLEQFF
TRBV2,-,CASPWDPGTSYTDTQYF
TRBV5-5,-,CASSLQGKAFF
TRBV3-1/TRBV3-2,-,CASSQLAAHEQYF
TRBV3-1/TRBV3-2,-,CASSQGEGYQPQHF
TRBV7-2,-,CASSLGTGASYEQYF
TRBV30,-,CAWRQRTGGFLSYNSPLHF
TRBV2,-,CASSEADRGFTEAFF
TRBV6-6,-,CASTEESRTEAFF
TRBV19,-,CASSLTRRGRDEQFF
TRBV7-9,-,CASSQTESGANVLTF
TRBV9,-,CASRSGGTDMNTEAFF
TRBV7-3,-,CASSHGQYNEQFF
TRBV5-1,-,CASSPDRVNTEAFF
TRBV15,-,CATHSGNTIYF
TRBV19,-,CASSIDRAGGVNEQFF
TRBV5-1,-,CASSLAGAGILNEQFF
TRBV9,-,CASSPIAGSPLHF
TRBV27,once,CASSLLPGANVLTF
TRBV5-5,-,CASSVDTIQPQHF
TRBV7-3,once,CASSYAGGQYNEQFF
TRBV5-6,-,CASSLGWTGALSGNTIYF
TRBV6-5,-,CASSRGGSNTEAFF
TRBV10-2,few,CASASEGGGNTIYF